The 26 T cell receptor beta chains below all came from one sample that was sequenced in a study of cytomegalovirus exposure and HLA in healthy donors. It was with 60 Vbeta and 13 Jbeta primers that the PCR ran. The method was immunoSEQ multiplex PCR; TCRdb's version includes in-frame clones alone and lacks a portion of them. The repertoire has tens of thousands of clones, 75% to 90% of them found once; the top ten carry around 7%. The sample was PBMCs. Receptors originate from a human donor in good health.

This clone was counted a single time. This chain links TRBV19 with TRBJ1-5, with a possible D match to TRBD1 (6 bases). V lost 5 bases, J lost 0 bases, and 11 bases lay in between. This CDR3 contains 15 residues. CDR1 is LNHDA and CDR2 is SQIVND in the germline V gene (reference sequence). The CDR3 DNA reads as TGTGCCAGTAGTCCTCAGGACAGTAGCAATCAGCCCCAGCATTTT. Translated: CASSPQDSSNQPQHF.

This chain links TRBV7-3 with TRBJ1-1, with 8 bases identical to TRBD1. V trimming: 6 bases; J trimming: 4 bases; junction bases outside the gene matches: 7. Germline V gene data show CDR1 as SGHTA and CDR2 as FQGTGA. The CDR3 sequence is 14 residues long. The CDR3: CASRPQGGGTEAFF. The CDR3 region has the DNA TGTGCCAGCAGACCACAGGGGGGGGGCACTGAAGCTTTCTTT.

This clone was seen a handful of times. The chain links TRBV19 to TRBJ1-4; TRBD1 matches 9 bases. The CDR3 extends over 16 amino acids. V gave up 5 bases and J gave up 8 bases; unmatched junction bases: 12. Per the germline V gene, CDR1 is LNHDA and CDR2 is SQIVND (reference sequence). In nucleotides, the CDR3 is TGTGCCAGTAGTCCTACGACAGGGGGAGTGTCCGAAAAACTGTTTTTT. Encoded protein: CASSPTTGGVSEKLFF.

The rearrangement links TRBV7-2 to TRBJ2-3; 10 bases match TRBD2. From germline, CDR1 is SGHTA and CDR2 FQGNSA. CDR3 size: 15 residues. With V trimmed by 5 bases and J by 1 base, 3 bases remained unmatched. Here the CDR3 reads CASSRTSGGTDTQYF. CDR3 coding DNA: TGTGCCAGCAGCCGTACTAGCGGGGGCACAGATACGCAGTATTTT.

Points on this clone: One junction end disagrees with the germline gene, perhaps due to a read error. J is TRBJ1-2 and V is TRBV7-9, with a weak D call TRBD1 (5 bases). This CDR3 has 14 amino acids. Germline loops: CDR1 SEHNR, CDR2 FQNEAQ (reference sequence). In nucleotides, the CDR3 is TGTGCCAGCAGCTTAGAGGCAGGGCTTGGTGGCTACCCCTTC. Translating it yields CASSLEAGLGGYPF.

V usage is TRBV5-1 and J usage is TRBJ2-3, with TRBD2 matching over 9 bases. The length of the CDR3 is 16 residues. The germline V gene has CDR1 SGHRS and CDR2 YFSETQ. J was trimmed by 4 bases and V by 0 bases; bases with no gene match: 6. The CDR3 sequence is CASSLAAGGRSDTQYF. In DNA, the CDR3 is TGCGCCAGCAGCTTGGCGGCGGGGGGGCGGTCAGATACGCAGTATTTT.

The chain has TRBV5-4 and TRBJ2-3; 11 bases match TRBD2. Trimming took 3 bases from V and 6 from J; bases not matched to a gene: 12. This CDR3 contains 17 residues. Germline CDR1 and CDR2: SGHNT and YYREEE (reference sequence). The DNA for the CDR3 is TGTGCCAGCAGCTCCGGGACTAGCGGAAGCTTTGGGGATACGCAGTATTTT. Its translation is CASSSGTSGSFGDTQYF.

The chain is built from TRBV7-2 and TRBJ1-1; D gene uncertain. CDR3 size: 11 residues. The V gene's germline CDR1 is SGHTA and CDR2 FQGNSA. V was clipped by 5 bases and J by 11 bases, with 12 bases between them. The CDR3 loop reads CASSVNRGAFF. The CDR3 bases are TGTGCCAGCAGCGTAAACAGAGGGGCTTTCTTT.

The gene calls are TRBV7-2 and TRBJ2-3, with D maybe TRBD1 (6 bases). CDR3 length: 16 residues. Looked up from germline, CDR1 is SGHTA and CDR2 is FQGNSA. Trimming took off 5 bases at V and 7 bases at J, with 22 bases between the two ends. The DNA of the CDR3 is TGTGCCAGCAGCGGTACAGGGTCCTCGGCCGGAAATACGCAGTATTTT. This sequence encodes CASSGTGSSAGNTQYF. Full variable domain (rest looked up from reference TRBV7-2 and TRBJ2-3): GAGVSQSPSNKVTEKGKDVELRCDPISGHTALYWYRQSLGQGLEFLIYFQGNSAPDKSGLPSDRFSAERTGGSVSTLTIQRTQQEDSAVYLCASSGTGSSAGNTQYFGPGTRLTVL.

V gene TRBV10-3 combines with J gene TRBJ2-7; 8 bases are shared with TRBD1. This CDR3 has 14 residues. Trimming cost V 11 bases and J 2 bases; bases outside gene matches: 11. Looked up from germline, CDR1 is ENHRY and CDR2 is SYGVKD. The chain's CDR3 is CAAKQDREAYEQYF. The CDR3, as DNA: TGTGCCGCAAAACAGGACAGGGAGGCCTACGAGCAGTACTTC.

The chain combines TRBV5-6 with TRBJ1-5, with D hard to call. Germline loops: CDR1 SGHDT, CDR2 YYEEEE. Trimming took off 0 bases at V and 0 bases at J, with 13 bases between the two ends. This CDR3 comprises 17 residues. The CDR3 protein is CASSLAATSHSNQPQHF. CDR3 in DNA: TGTGCCAGCAGCTTGGCAGCGACGTCTCATAGCAATCAGCCCCAGCATTTT.

CDR3 amino acids: CASSPTRQGYEQYF. The CDR3 nucleotides read TGTGCCAGCAGCCCAACCCGACAGGGCTACGAGCAGTACTTC. The gene calls are TRBV6-6 and TRBJ2-7; the match to TRBD1 covers 7 bases. CDR1 is MNHNY, CDR2 SVGAGI, per germline (reference sequence). CDR3 size: 14 residues. The V and J ends lost 6 bases and 3 bases, in that order; junction bases with no gene match: 8.

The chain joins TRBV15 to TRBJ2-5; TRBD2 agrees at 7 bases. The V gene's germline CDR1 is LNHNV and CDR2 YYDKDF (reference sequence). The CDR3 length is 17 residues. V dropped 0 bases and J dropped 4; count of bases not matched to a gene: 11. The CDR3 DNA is TGTGCCACCAGCAGAGATGCCCCCGGTGGGAGGGCAGAGACCCAGTACTTC. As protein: CATSRDAPGGRAETQYF.

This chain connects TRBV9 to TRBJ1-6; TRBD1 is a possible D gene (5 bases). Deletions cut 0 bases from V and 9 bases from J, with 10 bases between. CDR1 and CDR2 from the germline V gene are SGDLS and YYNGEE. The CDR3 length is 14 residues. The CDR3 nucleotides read TGTGCCAGCAGCGTAGACCCGGGGGGTTCACCCCTCCACTTT. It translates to CASSVDPGGSPLHF.

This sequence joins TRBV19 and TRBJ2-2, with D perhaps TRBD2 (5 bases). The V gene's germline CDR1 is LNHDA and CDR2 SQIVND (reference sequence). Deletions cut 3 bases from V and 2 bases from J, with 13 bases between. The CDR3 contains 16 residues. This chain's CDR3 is CASSMTSGSNTGELFF. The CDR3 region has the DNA TGTGCCAGTAGTATGACGTCGGGGTCCAACACCGGGGAGCTGTTTTTT.

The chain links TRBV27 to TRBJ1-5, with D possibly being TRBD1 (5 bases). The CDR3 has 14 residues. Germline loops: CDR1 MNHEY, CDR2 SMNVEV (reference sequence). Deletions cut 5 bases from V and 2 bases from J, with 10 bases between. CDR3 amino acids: CASSKWGGNQPQHF. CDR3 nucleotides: TGTGCCAGCAGTAAGTGGGGGGGCAATCAGCCCCAGCATTTT.

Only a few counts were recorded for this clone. The CDR3 sequence: CASSLGQGVKDTQYF. In DNA form, the CDR3 reads TGTGCCAGCAGCTTGGGGCAGGGTGTTAAAGATACGCAGTATTTT. The chain is built from TRBV5-8 and TRBJ2-3; D might be TRBD1 (5 bases). The ends were cut back, 0 bases at V and 5 bases at J, with 13 bases in the middle. The CDR3 has 15 amino acids. Per the germline V gene, CDR1 is SGHTS and CDR2 is YDEGEE.

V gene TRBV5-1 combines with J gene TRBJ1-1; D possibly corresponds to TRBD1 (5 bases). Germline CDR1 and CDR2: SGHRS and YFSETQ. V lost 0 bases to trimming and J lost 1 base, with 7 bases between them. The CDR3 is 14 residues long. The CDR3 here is CASSLAGGNTEAFF. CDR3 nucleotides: TGCGCCAGCAGCTTGGCCGGGGGGAACACTGAAGCTTTCTTT.

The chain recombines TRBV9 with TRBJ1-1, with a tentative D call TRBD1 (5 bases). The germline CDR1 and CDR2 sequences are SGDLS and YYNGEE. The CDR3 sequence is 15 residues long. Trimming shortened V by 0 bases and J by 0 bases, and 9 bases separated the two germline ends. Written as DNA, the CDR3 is TGTGCCAGCAGCGTAGAGGCAGGGATGAACACTGAAGCTTTCTTT. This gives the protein CASSVEAGMNTEAFF.

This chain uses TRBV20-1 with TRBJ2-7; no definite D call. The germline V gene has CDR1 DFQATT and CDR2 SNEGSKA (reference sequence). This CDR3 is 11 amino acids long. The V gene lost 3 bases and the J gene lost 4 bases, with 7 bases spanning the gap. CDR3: CSARQDYEQYF. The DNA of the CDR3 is TGCAGTGCTAGGCAGGATTACGAGCAGTACTTC.

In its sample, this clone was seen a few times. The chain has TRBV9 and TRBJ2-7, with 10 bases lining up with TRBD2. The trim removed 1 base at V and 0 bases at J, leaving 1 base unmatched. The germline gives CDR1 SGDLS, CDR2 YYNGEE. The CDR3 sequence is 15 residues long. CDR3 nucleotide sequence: TGTGCCAGCAGCGTATCTAGCGGGGGCTCCTACGAGCAGTACTTC. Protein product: CASSVSSGGSYEQYF.

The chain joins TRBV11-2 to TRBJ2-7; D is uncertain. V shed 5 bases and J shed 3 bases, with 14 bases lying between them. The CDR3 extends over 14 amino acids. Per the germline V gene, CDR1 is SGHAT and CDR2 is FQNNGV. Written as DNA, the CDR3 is TGTGCCAGCAGCCCCATTTCTAGGTGCTACGAGCAGTACTTC. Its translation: CASSPISRCYEQYF.

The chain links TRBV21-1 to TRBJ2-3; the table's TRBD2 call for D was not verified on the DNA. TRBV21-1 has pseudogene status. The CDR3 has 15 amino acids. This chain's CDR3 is CASSKAGDPTDTQYF. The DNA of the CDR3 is TGTGCCAGCAGCAAAGCCGGGGATCCCACAGATACGCAGTATTTT.

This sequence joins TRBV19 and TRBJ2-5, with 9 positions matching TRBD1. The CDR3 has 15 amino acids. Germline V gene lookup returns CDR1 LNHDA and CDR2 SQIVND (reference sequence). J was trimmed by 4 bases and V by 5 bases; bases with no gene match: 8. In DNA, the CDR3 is TGTGCCAGTAGTCCGAACAGGGGGCCGGGAGAGACCCAGTACTTC. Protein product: CASSPNRGPGETQYF.

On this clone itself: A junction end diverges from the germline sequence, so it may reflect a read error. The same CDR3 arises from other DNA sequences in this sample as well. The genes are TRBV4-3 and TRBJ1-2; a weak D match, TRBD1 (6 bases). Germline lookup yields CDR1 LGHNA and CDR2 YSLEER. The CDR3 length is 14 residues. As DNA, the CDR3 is TGCGCCAGTAGCCAAGAGACAGGACTCTATGGCTACACCTTC. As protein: CASSQETGLYGYTF.

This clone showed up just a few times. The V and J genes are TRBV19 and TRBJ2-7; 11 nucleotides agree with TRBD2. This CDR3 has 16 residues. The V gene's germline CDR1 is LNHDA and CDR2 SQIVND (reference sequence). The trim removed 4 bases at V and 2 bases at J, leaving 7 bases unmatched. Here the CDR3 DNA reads TGTGCCAGTAGTACCCAACTAGCGGGGGCCCCCTACGAGCAGTACTTC. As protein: CASSTQLAGAPYEQYF.